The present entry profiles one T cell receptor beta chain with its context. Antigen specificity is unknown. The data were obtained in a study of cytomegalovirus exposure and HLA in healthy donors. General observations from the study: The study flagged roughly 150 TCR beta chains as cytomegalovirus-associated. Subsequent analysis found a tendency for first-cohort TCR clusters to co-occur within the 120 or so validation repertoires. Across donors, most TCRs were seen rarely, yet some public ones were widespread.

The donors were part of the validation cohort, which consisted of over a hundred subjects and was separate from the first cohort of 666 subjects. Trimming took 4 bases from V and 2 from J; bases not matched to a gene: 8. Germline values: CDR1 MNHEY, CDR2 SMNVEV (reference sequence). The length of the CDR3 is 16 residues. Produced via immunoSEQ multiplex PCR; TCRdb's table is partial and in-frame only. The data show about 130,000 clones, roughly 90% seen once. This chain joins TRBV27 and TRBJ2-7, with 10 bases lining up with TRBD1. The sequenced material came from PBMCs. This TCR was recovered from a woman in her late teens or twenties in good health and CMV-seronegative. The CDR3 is CASSSTGGLETYEQYF. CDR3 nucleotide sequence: TGTGCCAGCAGTTCGACAGGGGGCTTGGAAACCTACGAGCAGTACTTC.